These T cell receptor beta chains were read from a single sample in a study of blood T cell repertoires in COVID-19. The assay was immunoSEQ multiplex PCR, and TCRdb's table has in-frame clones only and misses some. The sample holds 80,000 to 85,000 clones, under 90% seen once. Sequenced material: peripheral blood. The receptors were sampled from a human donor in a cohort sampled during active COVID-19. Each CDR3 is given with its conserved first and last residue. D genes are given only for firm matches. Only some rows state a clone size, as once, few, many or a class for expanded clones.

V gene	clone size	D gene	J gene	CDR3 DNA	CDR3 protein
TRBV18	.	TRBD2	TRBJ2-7	TGTGCCAGCTCACTACTAGCGGGGGCGAGCTCCTACGAGCAGTACTTC	CASSLLAGASSYEQYF
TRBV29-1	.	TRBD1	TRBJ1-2	TGCAGCACCGGGACAGGGGGAATCGGCTACACCTTC	CSTGTGGIGYTF
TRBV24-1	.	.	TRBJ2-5	TGTGCCACCAGTGATCCACATGAGACCCAGTACTTC	CATSDPHETQYF
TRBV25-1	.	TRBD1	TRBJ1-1	TGTGCCAGCAGCTTGACAGGGGCCGCTGAAGCTTTCTTT	CASSLTGAAEAFF
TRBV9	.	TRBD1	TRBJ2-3	TGTGCCAGCATCAGAGGGGACAGCTCCACAGATACGCAGTATTTT	CASIRGDSSTDTQYF
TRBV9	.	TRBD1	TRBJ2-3	TGTGCCAGCGGACAGGCTAGCACAGATACGCAGTATTTT	CASGQASTDTQYF
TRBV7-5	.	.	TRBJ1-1	TGTGTCAGGCCCCGCAGGGGGAAAGGGAACACTGAAGCTTTCTTT	CVRPRRGKGNTEAFF
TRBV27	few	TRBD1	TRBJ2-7	TGTGCCAGCAGTTTGGACAGGGGAGCTGGGCAGAACCTCGGGCAGTACTTC	CASSLDRGAGQNLGQYF
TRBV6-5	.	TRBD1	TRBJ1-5	TGTGCCAGCAGCACCCGACAGGGTAACAATCAGCCCCAGCATTTT	CASSTRQGNNQPQHF
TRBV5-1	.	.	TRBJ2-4	TGCGCCAGCAGCCGAGAGCGTACCTTCCGAAACATTCAGTACTTC	CASSRERTFRNIQYF
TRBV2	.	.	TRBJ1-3	TGTGCCAGCAGTTACGGACAGCGCTCTGGAAACACCATATATTTT	CASSYGQRSGNTIYF
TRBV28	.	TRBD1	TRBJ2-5	TGTGCCAGCAGTTTTAGCCCCAACCGGGACAGGGGGCGTGAGACCCAGTACTTC	CASSFSPNRDRGRETQYF
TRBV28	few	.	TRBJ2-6	TGTGCCAGCAGTTATCAGGGGTCAGCGTACTCTGGGGCCAACGTCCTGACTTTC	CASSYQGSAYSGANVLTF
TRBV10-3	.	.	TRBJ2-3	TGTGCCATCATGAACAGGGAAAATACGCAGTATTTT	CAIMNRENTQYF
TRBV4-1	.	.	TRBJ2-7	TGCGCCAGCAGCCAAGATCATTCCTCCTACGAGCAGTACTTC	CASSQDHSSYEQYF
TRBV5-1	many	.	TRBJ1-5	TGCGCCAGCAGCCCGCTCAGGGGCCAGCCCCAGCATTTT	CASSPLRGQPQHF
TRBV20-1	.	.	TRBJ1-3	TGCAGTGCTAGTCGGGGTGGGGGGGCTTCCTCTGGAAACACCATATATTTT	CSASRGGGASSGNTIYF
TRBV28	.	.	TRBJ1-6	TGTGCCAGCAGTCTAGACACAGGGAATTCACCCCTCCACTTT	CASSLDTGNSPLHF
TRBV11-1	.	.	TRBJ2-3	TGTGCCAGCAGCCTGGTGAAGGGACTGGATACGCAGTATTTT	CASSLVKGLDTQYF
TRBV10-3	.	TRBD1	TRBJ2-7	TGTGCCATCAGCTCCGGGACAGGGGGCTACGAGCAGTACTTC	CAISSGTGGYEQYF
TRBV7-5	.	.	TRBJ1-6	TGTGTCAGAAGCACCCGACAGGGTGGGAATAATTCACCCCTCCACTTT	CVRSTRQGGNNSPLHF
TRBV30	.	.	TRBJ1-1	TGTGCCTGGAGTCACACTTTGGGGACACACACTGAAGCTTTCTTT	CAWSHTLGTHTEAFF
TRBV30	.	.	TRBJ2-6	TGTGCCTGGAGACACACCCTTTCTGGGGCCAACGTCCTGACTTTC	CAWRHTLSGANVLTF
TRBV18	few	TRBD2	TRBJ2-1	TGTGCCAGCTCACCTTTCGGGGGGGAGAATGAGCAGTTCTTC	CASSPFGGENEQFF
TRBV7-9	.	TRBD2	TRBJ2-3	TGTGCCAGCAGCTTAGTTAGCGGGGGCTCATTCAGCACAGATACGCAGTATTTT	CASSLVSGGSFSTDTQYF
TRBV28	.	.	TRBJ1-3	TGTGCCAGCAGTTACTCAAGGCGCAGGCTCTCTGGAAACACCATATATTTT	CASSYSRRRLSGNTIYF
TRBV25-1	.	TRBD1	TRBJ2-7	TGTGCCAGCAGCCTAACAGGGGTGTCCTACGAGCAGTACTTC	CASSLTGVSYEQYF
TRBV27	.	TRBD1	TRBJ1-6	TGTGCCAGCAGTTTATCGACAGGGATAGTTTCACCCCTCCACTTT	CASSLSTGIVSPLHF